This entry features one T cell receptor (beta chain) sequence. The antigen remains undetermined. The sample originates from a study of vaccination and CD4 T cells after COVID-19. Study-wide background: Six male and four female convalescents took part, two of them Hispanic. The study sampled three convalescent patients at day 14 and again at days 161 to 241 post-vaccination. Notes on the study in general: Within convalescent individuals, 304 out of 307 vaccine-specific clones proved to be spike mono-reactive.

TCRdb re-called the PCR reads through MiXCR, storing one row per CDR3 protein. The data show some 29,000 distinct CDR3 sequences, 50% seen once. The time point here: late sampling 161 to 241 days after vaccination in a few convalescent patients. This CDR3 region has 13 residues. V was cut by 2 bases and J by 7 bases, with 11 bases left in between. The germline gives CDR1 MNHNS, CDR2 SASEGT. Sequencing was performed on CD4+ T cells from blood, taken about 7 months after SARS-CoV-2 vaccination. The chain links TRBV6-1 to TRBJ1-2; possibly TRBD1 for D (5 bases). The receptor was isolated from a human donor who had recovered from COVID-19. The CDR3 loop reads CASSEFRAAGYTF. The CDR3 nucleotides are TGTGCCAGCAGTGAATTCAGGGCGGCTGGCTACACCTTC.